This T cell receptor beta chain was documented in a study of T cell responses to AZD1222 COVID-19 vaccine. General study findings and limits: Spike-specific TCR breadth and depth grew following two AZD1222 doses. Unmutated regions of variants are reportedly targeted by nearly half of spike-specific TCRs. Seropositive at baseline were only six AZD1222 recipients. CD4 TCRs linked to vaccination spanned spike, dominating at 160-218 and 743-854.

Profiled with immunoSEQ multiplex PCR; TCRdb holds only in-frame clones, not every one. The table shows 83,000 or so clones, with 70% to 90% occurring only once. This CDR3 has 15 amino acids. Germline loops: CDR1 SGHDT, CDR2 YYEEEE. V was clipped by 4 bases and J by 6 bases, with 16 bases between them. As for this clone: Its antigen remains unknown.

The specimen was peripheral blood, collected on day 0 of MenACWY control vaccination. The clonotype was recovered from an adult in good health. The rearrangement uses TRBV5-6 and TRBJ1-4; TRBD1 is a possible D gene (6 bases). The CDR3 DNA follows: TGTGCCAGCAGCCCCAGGCACAGGGTGCATGAAAAACTGTTTTTT. It encodes CASSPRHRVHEKLFF.